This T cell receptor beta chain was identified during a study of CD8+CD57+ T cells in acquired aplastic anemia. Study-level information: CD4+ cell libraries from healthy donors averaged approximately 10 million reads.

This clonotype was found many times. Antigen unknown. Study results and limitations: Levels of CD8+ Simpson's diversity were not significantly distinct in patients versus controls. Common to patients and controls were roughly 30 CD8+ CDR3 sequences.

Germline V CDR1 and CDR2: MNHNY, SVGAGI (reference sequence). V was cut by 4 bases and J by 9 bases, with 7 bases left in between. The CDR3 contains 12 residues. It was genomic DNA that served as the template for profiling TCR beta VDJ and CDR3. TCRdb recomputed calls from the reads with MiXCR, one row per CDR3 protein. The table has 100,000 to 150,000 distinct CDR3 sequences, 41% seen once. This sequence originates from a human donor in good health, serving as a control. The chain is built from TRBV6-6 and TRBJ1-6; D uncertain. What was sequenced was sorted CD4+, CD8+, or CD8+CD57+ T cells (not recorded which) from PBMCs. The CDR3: CASSWGSSPLHF. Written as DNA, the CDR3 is TGTGCCAGCAGTTGGGGTAGTTCACCCCTCCACTTT.